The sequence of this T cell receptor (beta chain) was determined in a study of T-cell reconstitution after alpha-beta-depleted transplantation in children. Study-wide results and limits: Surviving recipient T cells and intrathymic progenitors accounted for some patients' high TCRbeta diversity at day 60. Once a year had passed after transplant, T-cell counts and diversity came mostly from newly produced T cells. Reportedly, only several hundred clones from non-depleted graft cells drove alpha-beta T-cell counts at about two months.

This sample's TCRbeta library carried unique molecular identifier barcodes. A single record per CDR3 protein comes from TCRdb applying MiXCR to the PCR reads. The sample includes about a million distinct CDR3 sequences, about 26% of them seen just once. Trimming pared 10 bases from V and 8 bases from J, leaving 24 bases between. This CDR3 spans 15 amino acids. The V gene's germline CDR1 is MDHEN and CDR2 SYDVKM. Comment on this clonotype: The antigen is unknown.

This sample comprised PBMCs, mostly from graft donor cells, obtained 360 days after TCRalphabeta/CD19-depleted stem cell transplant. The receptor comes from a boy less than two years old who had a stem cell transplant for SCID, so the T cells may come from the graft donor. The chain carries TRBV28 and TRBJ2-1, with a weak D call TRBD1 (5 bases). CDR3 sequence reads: CAISHGASGLDEQFF. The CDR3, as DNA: TGTGCCATCTCACATGGGGCTTCGGGTTTGGATGAGCAGTTCTTC.